The TCR beta chain under discussion was sequenced for a study of glioma-infiltrating T cells. The iRepertoire nested amplicon-rescue multiplex PCR amplified TCR alpha and beta CDR3s from RNA. TCRdb re-called the multiplex PCR reads with MiXCR, one entry per CDR3 protein. The sample carries about 130,000 distinct CDR3 sequences, about 25% recorded once. Germline CDR1 and CDR2: SNHLY and FYNNEI. The CDR3 extends over 12 amino acids. Between the trimmed V and J ends, which lost 11 bases and 4 bases, there was a span of 11 bases. The clonotype originates from a human donor with low-grade glioma or glioblastoma, undergoing nonglioma brain surgery, or in good health (not recorded which). Source material: glioma tissue, nonneoplastic brain tissue, or PBMCs (not recorded which). The chain is built from TRBV2 and TRBJ2-2; D is ambiguous. This CDR3 is CAATASTGELFF. The CDR3 DNA sequence: TGTGCCGCCACAGCGTCCACCGGGGAGCTGTTTTTT.